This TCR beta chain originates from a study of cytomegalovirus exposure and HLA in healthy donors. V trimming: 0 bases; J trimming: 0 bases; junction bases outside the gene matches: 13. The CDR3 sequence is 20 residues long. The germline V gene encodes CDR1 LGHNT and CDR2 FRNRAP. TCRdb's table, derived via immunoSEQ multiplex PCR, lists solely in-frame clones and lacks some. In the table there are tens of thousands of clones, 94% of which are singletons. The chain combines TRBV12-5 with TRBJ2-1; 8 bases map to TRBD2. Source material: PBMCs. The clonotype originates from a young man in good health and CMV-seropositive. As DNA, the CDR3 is TGTGCTAGTGGTTTGGTACGGGAGCGGGAGAACTTTAGCTCCTACAATGAGCAGTTCTTC. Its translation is CASGLVRERENFSSYNEQFF.